This is a list of T cell receptor beta chains from one sample in a study of CD8 T cells in ankylosing spondylitis. Each CDR3 protein gets one entry after TCRdb re-called the 5' RACE reads with MiXCR. The data hold 150,000 to 200,000 distinct CDR3 sequences, with 15% to 20% observed a single time. The sample was blood, either unsorted or a sorted T cell fraction (not recorded which). The source of these receptors is a male donor under 30 with ankylosing spondylitis or in good health (not recorded which). Both conserved end residues are part of each CDR3. Fields, in order: clone size, J gene, D gene, V gene, CDR3 DNA, CDR3 protein. D genes are given only for firm matches. A clone size is listed for some rows: how often the clone was seen (once, few, many), or a class if it is expanded.

many,TRBJ1-5,TRBD1,TRBV6-6,TGTGCCAGCAGGCCCCGGGACAGGGTTGGCAATCAGCCCCAGCATTTT,CASRPRDRVGNQPQHF
many,TRBJ2-2,.,TRBV18,TGTGCCAGCTCAATCTCTTTCGCGGGAAACACCGGGGAGCTGTTTTTT,CASSISFAGNTGELFF
many,TRBJ1-6,.,TRBV11-2,TGTGCCAGCAGCTTATATCGGCGCCCGAGCTCCTATAATTCACCCCTCCACTTT,CASSLYRRPSSYNSPLHF
many,TRBJ2-2,.,TRBV24-1,TGTGCCACCAGTGATTATCCGGGGACCGGGGAGCTGTTTTTT,CATSDYPGTGELFF
.,TRBJ2-1,TRBD2,TRBV7-6,TGTGCCAGCAGCTCCCGGCGGGAGGGCCGAAATGAGCAGTTCTTC,CASSSRREGRNEQFF
.,TRBJ2-1,.,TRBV19,TGTGCCAGTTCGTACGGACTCGACAATGAGCAGTTCTTC,CASSYGLDNEQFF
many,TRBJ1-1,.,TRBV27,TGTGCCAGCAGTTTAATGGACAGGAACACTGAAGCTTTCTTT,CASSLMDRNTEAFF
many,TRBJ2-2,TRBD1,TRBV14,TGTGCCAGCAGCCAAGACCGGACAGGTCTGAACACCGGGGAGCTGTTTTTT,CASSQDRTGLNTGELFF
many,TRBJ2-3,.,TRBV12-3/TRBV12-4,TGTGCCAGCAGTTTACGGAGAGAAGATACGCAGTATTTT,CASSLRREDTQYF
many,TRBJ2-3,.,TRBV5-1,TGCGCCAGCAGCCGGGACTTCACAGATACGCAGTATTTT,CASSRDFTDTQYF